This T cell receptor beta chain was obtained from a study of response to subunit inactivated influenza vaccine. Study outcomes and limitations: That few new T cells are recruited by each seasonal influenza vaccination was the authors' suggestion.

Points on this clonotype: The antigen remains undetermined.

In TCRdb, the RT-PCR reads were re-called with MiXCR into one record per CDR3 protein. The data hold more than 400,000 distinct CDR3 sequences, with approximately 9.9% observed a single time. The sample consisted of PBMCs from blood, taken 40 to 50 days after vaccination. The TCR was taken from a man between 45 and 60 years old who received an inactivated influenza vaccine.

CDR3 in amino acids: CSARPSTSGRDNEQFF. CDR3 sequence (DNA): TGCAGTGCTAGACCCTCGACTAGCGGACGCGACAATGAGCAGTTCTTC. The chain combines TRBV20-1 with TRBJ2-1, with 9 bases that match TRBD2. CDR1 DFQATT and CDR2 SNEGSKA come from the germline V gene (reference sequence). V dropped 2 bases and J dropped 5; count of bases not matched to a gene: 10. The CDR3 totals 16 residues.